What follows are 13 T cell receptor beta chains derived from one specimen sequenced in a study of CD8 T cells in ankylosing spondylitis. TCRdb independently ran MiXCR on the 5' RACE reads; one entry per CDR3 protein. The sample has roughly 150,000 distinct CDR3 sequences; approximately 9.9% are singletons. The sequenced sample consisted of blood, either unsorted or a sorted T cell fraction (not recorded which). These receptors were obtained from a female donor with ankylosing spondylitis or in good health (not recorded which).

The chain recombines TRBV28 with TRBJ2-1; a weak D match, TRBD2 (6 bases). V dropped 2 bases and J dropped 8 bases, with 13 bases sitting between them. This CDR3 has 14 residues. The V gene's germline CDR1 is MDHEN and CDR2 SYDVKM. DNA of the CDR3: TGTGCCAGCAGTTTAGACGGGAGTAGCGATGAGCAGTTCTTC. Its translation is CASSLDGSSDEQFF.

This clonotype has only a few counts. The chain joins TRBV24-1 to TRBJ2-3; TRBD2 agrees at 13 bases. CDR1 is KGHDR and CDR2 is SFDVKD in the germline V gene. J was trimmed by 3 bases and V by 5 bases; bases with no gene match: 7. The CDR3 is 17 residues long. The CDR3 spells CATSGLAGGPGTDTQYF. For the CDR3, the DNA is TGTGCCACCAGTGGACTAGCGGGAGGCCCTGGGACAGATACGCAGTATTTT.

As to this clonotype: A junction boundary mismatches the germline segment, possibly from a read error. This sequence joins TRBV30 and TRBJ2-3, with 7 bases aligning to TRBD2. CDR3 size: 14 residues. In germline, CDR1 is GTSNPN, CDR2 SVGIG (reference sequence). CDR3 loop: CASSGGRAGDTQYF. The CDR3 DNA is TGTGCCTCGAGTGGAGGGAGGGCCGGAGATACGCAGTATTTT.

This clonotype was seen only a few times. The chain recombines TRBV15 with TRBJ1-1, with TRBD1 matching 10 bases. V trimming: 0 bases; J trimming: 7 bases; junction bases outside the gene matches: 5. Germline CDR1 reads LNHNV; CDR2 reads YYDKDF (reference sequence). The CDR3 extends over 15 amino acids. The CDR3 DNA is TGTGCCACCAGCAGAGATCTTGGACAGGGGGTTGAAGCTTTCTTT. Translated: CATSRDLGQGVEAFF.

This rearrangement joins TRBV7-9 to TRBJ2-1; TRBD2 matches 14 bases. The CDR3 length is 15 residues. Per germline, CDR1 SEHNR and CDR2 FQNEAQ (reference sequence). J gave up 10 bases and V 6 bases, and 8 bases lay outside the gene matches. CDR3 protein: CASRETSGRANEQFF. CDR3 sequence (DNA): TGTGCCAGCAGGGAGACTAGCGGGAGGGCCAACGAGCAGTTCTTC.

This clonotype was counted at least ten times. This chain joins TRBV12-3 or TRBV12-4 and TRBJ2-1; 12 bases match TRBD1. With V trimmed by 6 bases and J by 8 bases, 8 bases remained unmatched. The CDR3 sequence is 15 residues long. CDR3 bases: TGTGCCAGCAGCCGACCGGGACAGGGGGCCGATGAGCAGTTCTTC. Amino acids: CASSRPGQGADEQFF.

This clonotype was seen only a few times. V usage is TRBV7-8 and J usage is TRBJ1-5; TRBD1 matches at 8 bases. The germline CDR1 and CDR2 sequences are SGHVS and FQNEAQ. The CDR3 covers 16 residues. V shed 4 bases and J 2 bases; nucleotides not matched to a gene: 7. The CDR3 DNA follows: TGTGCCAGCAGCTCCCGCAGGGGGCCGGGCAATCAGCCCCAGCATTTT. Translation: CASSSRRGPGNQPQHF.

This chain connects TRBV10-2 to TRBJ2-2; TRBD2 agrees at 12 bases. Germline CDR1 reads WSHSY; CDR2 reads SAAADI. This CDR3 is 15 amino acids long. The junction had 4 bases not matched to a gene; V was cut back by 6 bases and J by 5 bases. This chain's CDR3 is CASSATSGRTGELFF. CDR3 bases: TGCGCCAGCAGCGCCACTAGCGGGAGGACCGGGGAGCTGTTTTTT.

This clonotype was picked up a small number of times. This sequence joins TRBV5-1 and TRBJ2-3; 11 bases match TRBD1. Germline lookup yields CDR1 SGHRS and CDR2 YFSETQ. CDR3 length: 14 amino acids. Losses at the gene ends were 6 bases for V and 5 bases for J; bases not matched to a gene: 5. In DNA form, the CDR3 reads TGCGCCAGCAAGAGGACAGGGGGCATAGATACGCAGTATTTT. Protein: CASKRTGGIDTQYF.

The chain combines TRBV28 with TRBJ2-7; the D gene is possibly TRBD1 (5 bases). The CDR3 is 13 amino acids. V was pared by 6 bases and J by 1 base, with 10 bases between. Germline CDR1 reads MDHEN; CDR2 reads SYDVKM. CDR3 in DNA: TGTGCCAGCAGGATTTCAGGGTCCTACGAGCAGTACTTC. It is translated as CASRISGSYEQYF. The entire variable domain, with the rest obtained from reference TRBV28 and TRBJ2-7, is as follows: DVKVTQSSRYLVKRTGEKVFLECVQDMDHENMFWYRQDPGLGLRLIYFSYDVKMKEKGDIPEGYSVSREKKERFSLILESASTNQTSMYLCASRISGSYEQYFGPGTRLTVT.

This chain connects TRBV20-1 to TRBJ2-5, with TRBD2 matching over 10 bases. The CDR3 totals 16 residues. The germline V gene encodes CDR1 DFQATT and CDR2 SNEGSKA (reference sequence). V shed 5 bases and J 9 bases; nucleotides not matched to a gene: 18. This chain's CDR3 is CSAHWASGSFPQAQYF. The CDR3 bases are TGCAGTGCTCATTGGGCTAGCGGGAGCTTCCCGCAGGCCCAGTACTTC.

This clonotype has ten or more counts. This chain uses TRBV29-1 with TRBJ2-5; possible D gene TRBD1, 6 bases. The CDR3 spans 14 residues. CDR1 SQVTM and CDR2 ANQGSEA come from the germline V gene. V was cut by 0 bases and J by 2 bases, with 10 bases left in between. CDR3 DNA: TGCAGCGTTGAAGATCTGGGGACACAAGAGACCCAGTACTTC. Protein: CSVEDLGTQETQYF.

This clonotype has at least ten counts. The CDR3 loop is CASSTGQPNQPQHF. The CDR3 coding sequence is TGTGCCAGCAGCACGGGACAGCCAAATCAGCCCCAGCATTTT. The chain employs TRBV7-9 and TRBJ1-5; the match to TRBD1 covers 7 bases. The CDR3 is made up of 14 amino acids. CDR1 is SEHNR and CDR2 is FQNEAQ in the germline V gene (reference sequence). With V trimmed by 5 bases and J by 4 bases, 5 bases remained unmatched.